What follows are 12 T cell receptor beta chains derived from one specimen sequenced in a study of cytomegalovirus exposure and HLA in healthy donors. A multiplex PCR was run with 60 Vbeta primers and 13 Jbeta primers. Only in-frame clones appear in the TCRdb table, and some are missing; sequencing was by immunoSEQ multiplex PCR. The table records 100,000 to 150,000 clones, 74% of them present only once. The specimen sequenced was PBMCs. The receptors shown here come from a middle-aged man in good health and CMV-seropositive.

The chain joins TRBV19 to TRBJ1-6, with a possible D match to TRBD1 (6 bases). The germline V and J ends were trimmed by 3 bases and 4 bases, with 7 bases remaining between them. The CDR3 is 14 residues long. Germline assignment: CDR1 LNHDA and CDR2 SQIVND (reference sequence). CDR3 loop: CASSIRGYNSPLHF. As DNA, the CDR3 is TGTGCCAGTAGTATCAGGGGTTATAATTCACCCCTCCACTTT.

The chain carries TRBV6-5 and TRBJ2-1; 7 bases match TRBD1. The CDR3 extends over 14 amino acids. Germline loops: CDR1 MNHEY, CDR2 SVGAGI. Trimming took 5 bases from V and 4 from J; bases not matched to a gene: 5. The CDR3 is CASSPQGSYNEQFF. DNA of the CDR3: TGTGCCAGCAGTCCACAGGGGTCGTACAATGAGCAGTTCTTC.

This CDR3 is CASSLGGAGGNQPQHF. CDR3 DNA: TGTGCCAGCAGTTTAGGGGGGGCAGGAGGCAATCAGCCCCAGCATTTT. The rearrangement uses TRBV27 and TRBJ1-5, with D possibly being TRBD1 (6 bases). The V end lost 2 bases, the J end lost 2 bases, and 13 bases lay between the germline ends. The CDR3 has 16 residues. Germline CDR1 reads MNHEY; CDR2 reads SMNVEV (reference sequence).

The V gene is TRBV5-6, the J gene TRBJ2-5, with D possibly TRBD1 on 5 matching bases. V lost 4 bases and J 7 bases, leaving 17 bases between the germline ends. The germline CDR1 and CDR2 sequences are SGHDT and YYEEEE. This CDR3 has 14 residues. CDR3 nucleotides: TGTGCCAGCAGCCCGGAAGGGGTCCCTGGGACCCAGTACTTC. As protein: CASSPEGVPGTQYF.

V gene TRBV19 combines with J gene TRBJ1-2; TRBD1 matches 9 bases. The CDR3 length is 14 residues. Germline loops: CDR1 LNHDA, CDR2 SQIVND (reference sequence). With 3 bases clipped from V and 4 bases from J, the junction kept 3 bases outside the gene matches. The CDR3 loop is CASSIGTGSYGYTF. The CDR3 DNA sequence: TGTGCCAGTAGTATCGGGACAGGGAGCTATGGCTACACCTTC.

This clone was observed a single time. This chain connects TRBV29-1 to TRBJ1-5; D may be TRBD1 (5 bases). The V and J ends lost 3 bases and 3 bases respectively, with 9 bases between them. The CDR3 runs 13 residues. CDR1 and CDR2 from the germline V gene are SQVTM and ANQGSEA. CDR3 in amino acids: CSVDQGPNQPQHF. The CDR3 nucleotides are TGCAGCGTTGACCAGGGCCCCAATCAGCCCCAGCATTTT.

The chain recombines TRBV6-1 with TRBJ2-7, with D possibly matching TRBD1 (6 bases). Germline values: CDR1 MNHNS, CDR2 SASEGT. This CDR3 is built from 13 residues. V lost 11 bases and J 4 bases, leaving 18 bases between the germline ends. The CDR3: CAAYRDNGYEQYF. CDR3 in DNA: TGTGCCGCCTACCGGGACAATGGGTACGAGCAGTACTTC.

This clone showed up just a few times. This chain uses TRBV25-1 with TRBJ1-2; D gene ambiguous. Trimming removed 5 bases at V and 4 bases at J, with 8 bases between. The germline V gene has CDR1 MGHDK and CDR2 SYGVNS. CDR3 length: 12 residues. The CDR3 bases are TGTGCCAGCAGTTATACAAGCTATGGCTACACCTTC. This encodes CASSYTSYGYTF.

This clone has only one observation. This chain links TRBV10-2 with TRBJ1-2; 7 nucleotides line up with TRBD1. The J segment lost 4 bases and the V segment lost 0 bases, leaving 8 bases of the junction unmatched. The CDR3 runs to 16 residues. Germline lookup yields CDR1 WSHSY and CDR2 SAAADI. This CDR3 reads CASSESIQGLSYGYTF. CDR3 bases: TGCGCCAGCAGTGAGTCGATACAGGGGCTCAGCTATGGCTACACCTTC.

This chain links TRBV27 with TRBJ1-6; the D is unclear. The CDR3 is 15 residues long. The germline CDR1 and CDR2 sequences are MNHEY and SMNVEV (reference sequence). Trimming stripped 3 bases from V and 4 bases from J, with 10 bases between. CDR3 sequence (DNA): TGTGCCAGCAGTTTGAGCACCAAATATAATTCACCCCTCCACTTT. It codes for CASSLSTKYNSPLHF.

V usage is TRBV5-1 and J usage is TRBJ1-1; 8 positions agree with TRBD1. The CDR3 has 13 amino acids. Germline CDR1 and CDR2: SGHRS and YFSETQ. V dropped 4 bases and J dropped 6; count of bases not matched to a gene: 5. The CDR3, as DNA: TGCGCCAGCAGCCCAGGGGGCGTCGCTGAAGCTTTCTTT. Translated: CASSPGGVAEAFF.

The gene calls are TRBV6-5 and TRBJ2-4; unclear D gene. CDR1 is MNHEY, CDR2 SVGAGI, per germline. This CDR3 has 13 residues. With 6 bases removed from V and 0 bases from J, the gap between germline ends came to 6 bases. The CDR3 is CASRNIAKNIQYF. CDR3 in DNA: TGTGCCAGCAGAAATATAGCCAAAAACATTCAGTACTTC.